This paragraph covers one T cell receptor beta chain sequence. The data derive from a study of blood T cell repertoires in COVID-19. Study at large: The United States, Italy and Spain were the sources of the acute and convalescent COVID-19 samples. Nucleic acid was either cDNA or gDNA, and it came from T cells, B-cell-depleted T cells, or PBMCs.

V was pared by 2 bases and J by 2 bases, with 5 bases of the junction left unmatched. Germline CDR1 SGHRS, CDR2 YFSETQ. This CDR3 is built from 17 residues. Produced via immunoSEQ multiplex PCR; TCRdb's table is partial and in-frame only. The table has approximately 130,000 clones, around 83% seen once; the top ten hold around 4.7%. Material: peripheral blood. The receptor was derived from a human donor in a cohort sampled during active COVID-19. This chain uses TRBV5-1 with TRBJ2-1; 12 nucleotides agree with TRBD2. CDR3 region: CASSLGTSGSPYNEQFF. The DNA for the CDR3 is TGCGCCAGCAGCTTAGGGACTAGCGGGTCACCCTACAATGAGCAGTTCTTC.